A single sample gave rise to the 2 T cell receptor beta chains below, sequenced in a study of memory CD8 T cells in hepatitis C reinfection. Stated time point: late/post reinfection, 12 to 24 weeks after detection. The sorted cells went straight to TCR sequencing with no prior in vitro expansion. Assay: immunoSEQ multiplex PCR; the TCRdb copy retains only in-frame clones and omits some. The sample consists of about 46,000 clones, approximately 89% of them appearing once. Source material: naive CD8+ T cells sorted from blood. These receptors were taken from a man younger than 35 with hepatitis C virus infection.

In this sample, this clone turned up once. The CDR3 sequence is CASSQDRPNEQFF. CDR3 bases: TGTGCCAGCAGTCAGGACAGGCCGAATGAGCAGTTCTTC. The rearrangement links TRBV7-9 to TRBJ2-1; TRBD1 agrees at 7 bases. The CDR3 consists of 13 residues. The trim removed 6 bases at V and 7 bases at J, leaving 6 bases unmatched. Germline-derived CDR1 and CDR2 are SEHNR and FQNEAQ (reference sequence).

The chain couples TRBV27 to TRBJ1-5, with D unresolved. The germline CDR1 and CDR2 sequences are MNHEY and SMNVEV (reference sequence). The CDR3 loop spans 14 amino acids. The V end was cut by 2 bases, the J end by 8 bases, with 13 bases between. CDR3 sequence reads: CASSLLLSGEPQHF. As DNA, the CDR3 is TGTGCCAGCAGTTTACTTCTCTCCGGGGAGCCCCAGCATTTT.